The 31 T cell receptor beta chains below were found in one sample sequenced in a study of cytomegalovirus exposure and HLA in healthy donors. This PCR relied on a set of 60 Vbeta primers and 13 Jbeta primers. Produced via immunoSEQ multiplex PCR; TCRdb's table is partial and in-frame only. The sample consists of about 190,000 clones, around 81% of them appearing once. Sequences were obtained from PBMCs. The receptors were sampled from a woman under 40 in good health and CMV-seronegative.

This rearrangement joins TRBV5-1 to TRBJ1-1; D gene uncertain. The CDR3 loop spans 13 amino acids. V was trimmed by 2 bases and J by 1 base, leaving 6 bases between them. Germline V gene data show CDR1 as SGHRS and CDR2 as YFSETQ. CDR3 coding DNA: TGCGCCAGCAGCTTCCAGGAGAACACTGAAGCTTTCTTT. Translated, it gives CASSFQENTEAFF.

The V gene is TRBV28, the J gene TRBJ2-1; perhaps TRBD1 as D (5 bases). Germline V gives CDR1 MDHEN, CDR2 SYDVKM. V was clipped by 6 bases and J by 0 bases, with 12 bases between them. CDR3 length equals 15 residues. This CDR3 is CASRSYRYSYNEQFF. The CDR3 DNA reads as TGTGCCAGCAGATCCTACAGGTACTCCTACAATGAGCAGTTCTTC.

This clone has just one count. One end of the junction varies from germline; a read error may be responsible. V is TRBV6-6 and J is TRBJ1-4; no clear D gene. The length of the CDR3 is 12 residues. The germline CDR1 and CDR2 sequences are MNHNY and SVGAGI (reference sequence). This chain's CDR3 is CASSSGISVAEF. CDR3 DNA: TGTGCCAGCAGTTCAGGAATATCGGTTGCAGAATTT.

This chain connects TRBV9 to TRBJ2-2; perhaps TRBD2 as D (5 bases). The CDR3 has 12 residues. V dropped 5 bases and J dropped 6 bases, with 8 bases sitting between them. Per the germline V gene, CDR1 is SGDLS and CDR2 is YYNGEE. The CDR3 DNA follows: TGTGCCAGCAGGGCCGGGGCCGGGGAGCTGTTTTTT. This sequence encodes CASRAGAGELFF.

This clone was seen more than once but under ten times. The rearrangement joins TRBV7-2 to TRBJ1-2, with 7 bases that match TRBD1. V shed 5 bases and J 7 bases; nucleotides not matched to a gene: 10. CDR3 length equals 14 residues. From germline, CDR1 is SGHTA and CDR2 FQGNSA. For the CDR3, the DNA is TGTGCCAGCAGCCGCCGGACAGGTTTGTCTGGCTACACCTTC. Residues: CASSRRTGLSGYTF.

The J gene is TRBJ1-4, the V gene TRBV30, with D perhaps TRBD1 (6 bases). Germline lookup yields CDR1 GTSNPN and CDR2 SVGIG (reference sequence). There are 14 residues in the CDR3. V lost 3 bases to trimming and J lost 3 bases, with 11 bases between them. CDR3 nucleotides: TGTGCCTGGAGGAAACAGGGACCTAATGAAAAACTGTTTTTT. It is translated as CAWRKQGPNEKLFF.

This sequence joins TRBV5-1 and TRBJ1-5, with D perhaps TRBD1 (5 bases). V was cut by 4 bases and J by 0 bases, with 11 bases left in between. The V gene's germline CDR1 is SGHRS and CDR2 YFSETQ. The CDR3 is 15 residues long. CDR3 coding DNA: TGCGCCAGCAGCGTGGGGGGGGGTAGCAATCAGCCCCAGCATTTT. This encodes CASSVGGGSNQPQHF.

The chain uses TRBV28 and TRBJ2-7; tentative D call: TRBD1 (5 bases). The CDR3 covers 13 residues. Germline-derived CDR1 and CDR2 are MDHEN and SYDVKM. V shed 6 bases and J shed 1 base, with 10 bases lying between them. As DNA, the CDR3 is TGTGCCAGCAGGGGGCTAGATTCCTACGAGCAGTACTTC. Encoded protein: CASRGLDSYEQYF.

This clone was observed a few times. V is TRBV28 and J is TRBJ1-4; TRBD1 matches at 8 bases. This CDR3 comprises 16 residues. Looked up from germline, CDR1 is MDHEN and CDR2 is SYDVKM. J lost 7 bases, V lost 4 bases, and 11 bases had no gene match. Written as DNA, the CDR3 is TGTGCCAGCAGTTCGAGACCGGGACAGGTATTTGAAAAACTGTTTTTT. This encodes CASSSRPGQVFEKLFF.

The chain combines TRBV11-1 with TRBJ2-3; D is undetermined. Germline CDR1 reads SGHAT; CDR2 reads FQDESV (reference sequence). Trimming pared 5 bases from V and 4 bases from J, leaving 7 bases between. This CDR3 has 12 residues. CDR3 amino acids: CASSTRADTQYF. The DNA for the CDR3 is TGTGCCAGCAGCACCCGCGCAGATACGCAGTATTTT.

The chain joins TRBV5-1 to TRBJ1-4; a weak D match, TRBD1 (6 bases). The V gene's germline CDR1 is SGHRS and CDR2 YFSETQ. The CDR3 has 16 residues. Trimming cost V 3 bases and J 0 bases, with 12 bases left between them. The CDR3 is CASSSGDVSTNEKLFF. In DNA form, the CDR3 reads TGCGCCAGCAGCTCAGGGGACGTTTCAACTAATGAAAAACTGTTTTTT.

The chain recombines TRBV4-2 with TRBJ2-3; no firm D call. The V gene lost 1 base and the J gene lost 0 bases, with 11 bases spanning the gap. Germline values: CDR1 LGHNA, CDR2 YNFKEQ. This CDR3 spans 16 amino acids. Here the CDR3 reads CASSQGVPPSTDTQYF. CDR3 bases: TGTGCCAGCAGCCAAGGCGTCCCACCTAGCACAGATACGCAGTATTTT.

The chain joins TRBV6-6 to TRBJ2-7; 8 nucleotides line up with TRBD1. The CDR3 loop spans 15 amino acids. Germline trimming cut 0 bases from V and 5 bases from J; bases unmatched to any gene: 6. Germline CDR1 is MNHNY and CDR2 is SVGAGI (reference sequence). CDR3 coding DNA: TGTGCCAGCAGTTACTCGTTGGGGACAGGAGACGAGCAGTACTTC. Amino acids: CASSYSLGTGDEQYF.

The chain employs TRBV9 and TRBJ2-2; tentatively, D is TRBD1 (6 bases). Germline values: CDR1 SGDLS, CDR2 YYNGEE. The CDR3 length is 16 residues. The V gene lost 4 bases and the J gene lost 5 bases, with 18 bases spanning the gap. DNA for the CDR3: TGTGCCAGCAGCCCCCGCAGGGGAGCCCAGACCGGGGAGCTGTTTTTT. Residues: CASSPRRGAQTGELFF.

The rearrangement joins TRBV13 to TRBJ2-7; the match to TRBD1 covers 7 bases. CDR1 and CDR2 (germline): PRHDT, FYEKMQ (reference sequence). V shed 2 bases and J 12 bases; nucleotides not matched to a gene: 4. The CDR3 length is 11 residues. CDR3 loop: CASSLLGQLYF. DNA for the CDR3: TGTGCCAGCAGCTTACTGGGACAGCTGTACTTC.

The rearrangement links TRBV28 to TRBJ2-7; maybe TRBD1 (6 bases). The germline V gene encodes CDR1 MDHEN and CDR2 SYDVKM. Between the trimmed V and J ends, which lost 4 bases and 5 bases, there was a span of 12 bases. CDR3 length: 13 amino acids. The CDR3 here is CASSSSGGNEQYF. The CDR3 coding sequence is TGTGCCAGCAGTTCAAGTGGGGGCAACGAGCAGTACTTC.

The rearrangement links TRBV15 to TRBJ1-1, with 7 positions matching TRBD1. Unmatched junction bases numbered 8, after V lost 1 base and J lost 3 bases. CDR1 and CDR2 from the germline V gene are LNHNV and YYDKDF (reference sequence). The CDR3 contains 16 residues. The CDR3 DNA reads TGTGCCACCAGCAGAGGACAGGGTAGGGGGGACACTGAAGCTTTCTTT. It is translated as CATSRGQGRGDTEAFF.

This clone was picked up a small number of times. The genes are TRBV28 and TRBJ1-5; 7 bases match TRBD1. This CDR3 spans 16 amino acids. Trimming at V came to 6 bases and at J to 7 bases, leaving 15 bases not matched to a gene. Germline-derived CDR1 and CDR2 are MDHEN and SYDVKM. The DNA of the CDR3 is TGTGCCAGCAGGCACAGGGGAGCAATGTTTGGGCAGCCCCAGCATTTT. Amino acids: CASRHRGAMFGQPQHF.

The chain carries TRBV19 and TRBJ2-3, with 9 bases aligning to TRBD2. The J segment lost 6 bases and the V segment lost 10 bases, leaving 8 bases of the junction unmatched. The CDR3 has 13 amino acids. The V gene's germline CDR1 is LNHDA and CDR2 SQIVND (reference sequence). As DNA, the CDR3 is TGTGCCACCTCCCTAGCGGGGACGGATACGCAGTATTTT. As protein: CATSLAGTDTQYF.

The CDR3 sequence is CASSYSAGNYGYTF. In DNA, the CDR3 is TGTGCCAGCAGTTACTCTGCAGGGAACTATGGCTACACCTTC. The chain uses TRBV6-6 and TRBJ1-2; D possibly corresponds to TRBD1 (5 bases). The V end was cut by 0 bases, the J end by 2 bases, with 7 bases between. The CDR3 covers 14 residues. Germline V CDR1 and CDR2: MNHNY, SVGAGI (reference sequence).

DNA of the CDR3: TGTGCCAGCAGCAGACAGGGGAATGACTATGGCTACACCTTC. Translated, it gives CASSRQGNDYGYTF. The chain carries TRBV5-4 and TRBJ1-2, with 8 bases identical to TRBD1. CDR3 length equals 14 residues. Germline trimming cut 4 bases from V and 3 bases from J; bases unmatched to any gene: 5. CDR1 SGHNT and CDR2 YYREEE come from the germline V gene (reference sequence).

V usage is TRBV6-1 and J usage is TRBJ2-1; TRBD2 matches 11 bases. The ends lost 2 bases at V and 3 bases at J; junction bases unmatched: 3. The germline V gene has CDR1 MNHNS and CDR2 SASEGT. The CDR3 has 16 residues. DNA of the CDR3: TGTGCCAGCAGTGAAACTCTAGCGGGGGGCTACAATGAGCAGTTCTTC. Amino acids: CASSETLAGGYNEQFF.

The chain carries TRBV6-5 and TRBJ2-1; 8 bases agree with TRBD1. Germline V gene lookup returns CDR1 MNHEY and CDR2 SVGAGI. CDR3 length: 13 amino acids. The CDR3 bases are TGTGTCAGTCCAGGGGGCGCCCCCAATGAGCAGTTCTTC. Amino acid sequence: CVSPGGAPNEQFF.

This rearrangement joins TRBV7-9 to TRBJ2-1; 13 bases agree with TRBD2. J gave up 3 bases and V 5 bases, and 4 bases lay outside the gene matches. The length of the CDR3 is 16 residues. Germline CDR1 SEHNR, CDR2 FQNEAQ (reference sequence). CDR3 sequence: CASSRWTSGGYNEQFF. CDR3 DNA sequence: TGTGCCAGCAGCCGGTGGACTAGCGGGGGCTACAATGAGCAGTTCTTC.

The chain carries TRBV4-3 and TRBJ1-2; a possible D gene is TRBD1 (6 bases). CDR1 and CDR2 (germline): LGHNA, YSLEER. This CDR3 contains 21 residues. The V end was cut by 0 bases, the J end by 1 base, with 27 bases between. The CDR3 DNA follows: TGCGCCAGCAGCCAAGATAGTAGGGGTGAGGGGCGGACAGCACATAACTATGGCTACACCTTC. Encoded protein: CASSQDSRGEGRTAHNYGYTF.

The CDR3 coding sequence is TGCGCCAGCAGCGGGTACAGGGATCGCTACACCTTC. Encoded protein: CASSGYRDRYTF. V gene TRBV5-1 combines with J gene TRBJ1-2, with a weak D call TRBD1 (6 bases). V shed 4 bases and J shed 9 bases, with 13 bases lying between them. The CDR3 contains 12 residues. Germline V gene lookup returns CDR1 SGHRS and CDR2 YFSETQ.

This clone was found a few times. CDR3 nucleotide sequence: TGTGCCAGCAGCCAAGCCTCGACAGGCGCCTACGAGCAGTACTTC. It yields the protein CASSQASTGAYEQYF. The chain employs TRBV4-2 and TRBJ2-7; a possible D gene is TRBD1 (6 bases). Deletions cut 1 base from V and 2 bases from J, with 12 bases between. Germline V gene lookup returns CDR1 LGHNA and CDR2 YNFKEQ. The CDR3 spans 15 residues.

The CDR3 protein is CASSYSGAGWNEQFF. Here the CDR3 DNA reads TGTGCCAGCAGTTATAGCGGGGCCGGATGGAATGAGCAGTTCTTC. The chain is built from TRBV27 and TRBJ2-1; TRBD2 matches 8 bases. The CDR3 length is 15 residues. From germline, CDR1 is MNHEY and CDR2 SMNVEV (reference sequence). V trimming: 4 bases; J trimming: 7 bases; junction bases outside the gene matches: 9.

The chain combines TRBV15 with TRBJ2-1; possibly TRBD2 for D (6 bases). CDR3 length: 17 amino acids. Germline V gene sequence: CDR1 LNHNV, CDR2 YYDKDF (reference sequence). V was shortened by 0 bases and J by 0 bases, with 12 bases between the two germline ends. DNA for the CDR3: TGTGCCACCAGCAGAGATCTGCTAGCGAACTCCTACAATGAGCAGTTCTTC. Amino acid sequence: CATSRDLLANSYNEQFF.

In this sample, this clone turned up a few times. This rearrangement joins TRBV19 to TRBJ2-5, with TRBD1 matching over 8 bases. V trimming: 0 bases; J trimming: 4 bases; junction bases outside the gene matches: 10. The length of the CDR3 is 17 residues. Germline-derived CDR1 and CDR2 are LNHDA and SQIVND (reference sequence). The CDR3 spells CASSIEPRQGAGETQYF. The CDR3 DNA sequence: TGTGCCAGTAGTATAGAGCCAAGGCAGGGGGCAGGAGAGACCCAGTACTTC.

CDR3 bases: TGTGCCAGCAGCTTATCGTCGCCCGGGGGGGAAAAACTGTTTTTT. Protein sequence: CASSLSSPGGEKLFF. This chain connects TRBV7-2 to TRBJ1-4, with D possibly TRBD1 on 5 matching bases. CDR1 and CDR2 from the germline V gene are SGHTA and FQGNSA. The CDR3 covers 15 residues. Trimming removed 2 bases at V and 8 bases at J, with 15 bases between. Together with reference TRBV7-2 and TRBJ1-4, the CDR3 gives the full variable domain: GAGVSQSPSNKVTEKGKDVELRCDPISGHTALYWYRQSLGQGLEFLIYFQGNSAPDKSGLPSDRFSAERTGGSVSTLTIQRTQQEDSAVYLCASSLSSPGGEKLFFGSGTQLSVL.